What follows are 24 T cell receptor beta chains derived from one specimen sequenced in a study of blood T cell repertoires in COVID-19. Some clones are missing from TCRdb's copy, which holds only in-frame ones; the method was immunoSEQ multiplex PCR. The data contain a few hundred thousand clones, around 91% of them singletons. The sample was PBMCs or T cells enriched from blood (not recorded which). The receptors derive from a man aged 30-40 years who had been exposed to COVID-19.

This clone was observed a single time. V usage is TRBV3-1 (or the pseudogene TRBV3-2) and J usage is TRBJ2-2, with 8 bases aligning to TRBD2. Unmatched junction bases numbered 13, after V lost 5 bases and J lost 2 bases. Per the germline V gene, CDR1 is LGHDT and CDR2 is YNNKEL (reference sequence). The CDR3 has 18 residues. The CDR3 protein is CASSGRPAGVKNTGELFF. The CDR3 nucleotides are TGTGCCAGCAGCGGCCGCCCAGCGGGGGTCAAAAACACCGGGGAGCTGTTTTTT.

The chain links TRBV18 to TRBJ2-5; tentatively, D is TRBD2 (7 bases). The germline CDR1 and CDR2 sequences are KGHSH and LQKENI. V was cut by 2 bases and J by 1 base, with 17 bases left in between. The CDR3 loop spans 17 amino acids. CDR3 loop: CASSPAGERGGQETQYF. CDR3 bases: TGTGCCAGCTCACCAGCAGGGGAGCGGGGAGGCCAAGAGACCCAGTACTTC. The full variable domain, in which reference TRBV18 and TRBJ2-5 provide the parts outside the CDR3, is NAGVMQNPRHLVRRRGQEARLRCSPMKGHSHVYWYRQLPEEGLKFMVYLQKENIIDESGMPKERFSAEFPKEGPSILRIQQVVRGDSAAYFCASSPAGERGGQETQYFGPGTRLLVL.

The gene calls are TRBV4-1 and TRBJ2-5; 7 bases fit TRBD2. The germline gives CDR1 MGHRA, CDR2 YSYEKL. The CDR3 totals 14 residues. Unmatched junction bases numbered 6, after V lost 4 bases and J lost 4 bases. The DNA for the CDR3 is TGCGCCAGCAGCCCTCGGGCTAGCGGAGAGACCCAGTACTTC. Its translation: CASSPRASGETQYF.

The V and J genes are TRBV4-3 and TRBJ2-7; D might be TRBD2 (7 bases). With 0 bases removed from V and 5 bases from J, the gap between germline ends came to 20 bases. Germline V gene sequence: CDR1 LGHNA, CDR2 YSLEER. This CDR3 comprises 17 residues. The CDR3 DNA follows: TGCGCCAGCAGCCAAGACCCAAAGTCCGGGGGGCGGAACGAGCAGTACTTC. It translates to CASSQDPKSGGRNEQYF.

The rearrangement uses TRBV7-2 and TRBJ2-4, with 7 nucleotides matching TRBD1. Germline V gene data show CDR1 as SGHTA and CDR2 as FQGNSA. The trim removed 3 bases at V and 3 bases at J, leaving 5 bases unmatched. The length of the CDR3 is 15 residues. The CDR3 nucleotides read TGTGCCAGCAGCTTGGCAGGGGGTGTCAAAAACATTCAGTACTTC. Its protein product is CASSLAGGVKNIQYF.

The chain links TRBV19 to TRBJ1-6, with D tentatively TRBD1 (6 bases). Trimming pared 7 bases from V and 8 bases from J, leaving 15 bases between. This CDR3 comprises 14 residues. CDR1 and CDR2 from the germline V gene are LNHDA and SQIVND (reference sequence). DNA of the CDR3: TGTGCCAGTAACCCAACAGGGACACATTCACCCCTCCACTTT. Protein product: CASNPTGTHSPLHF.

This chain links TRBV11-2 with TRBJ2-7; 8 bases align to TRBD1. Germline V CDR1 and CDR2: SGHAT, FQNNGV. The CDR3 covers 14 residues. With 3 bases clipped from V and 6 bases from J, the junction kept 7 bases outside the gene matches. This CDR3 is CASSFYQGAGEQYF. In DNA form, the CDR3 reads TGTGCCAGCAGCTTTTATCAGGGGGCGGGCGAGCAGTACTTC.

As DNA, the CDR3 is TGTGCCAGCAGCGCTCGGACGGGGGGATACACTGAAGCTTTCTTT. Its translation is CASSARTGGYTEAFF. This chain uses TRBV7-2 with TRBJ1-1, with D perhaps TRBD1 (5 bases). The CDR3 consists of 15 residues. The germline CDR1 and CDR2 sequences are SGHTA and FQGNSA. Trimming cost V 5 bases and J 3 bases, with 16 bases left between them.

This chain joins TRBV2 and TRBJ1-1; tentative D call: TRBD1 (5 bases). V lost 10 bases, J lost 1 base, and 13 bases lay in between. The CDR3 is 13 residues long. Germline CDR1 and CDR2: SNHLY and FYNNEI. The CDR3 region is CATSGGANTEAFF. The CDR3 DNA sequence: TGTGCCACCTCCGGGGGTGCGAACACTGAAGCTTTCTTT.

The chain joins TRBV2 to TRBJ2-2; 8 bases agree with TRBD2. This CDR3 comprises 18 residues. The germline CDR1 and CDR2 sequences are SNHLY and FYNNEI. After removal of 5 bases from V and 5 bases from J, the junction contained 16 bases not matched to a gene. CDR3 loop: CASSRGGQRSVATGELFF. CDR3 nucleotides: TGTGCCAGCAGTCGGGGGGGACAAAGGTCGGTGGCTACCGGGGAGCTGTTTTTT.

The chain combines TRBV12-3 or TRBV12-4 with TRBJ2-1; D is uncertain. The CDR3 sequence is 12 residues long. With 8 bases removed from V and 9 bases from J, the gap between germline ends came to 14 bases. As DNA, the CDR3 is TGTGCCAGCTCCCCCCTCGCCGGTGAGCAGTTCTTC. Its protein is CASSPLAGEQFF.

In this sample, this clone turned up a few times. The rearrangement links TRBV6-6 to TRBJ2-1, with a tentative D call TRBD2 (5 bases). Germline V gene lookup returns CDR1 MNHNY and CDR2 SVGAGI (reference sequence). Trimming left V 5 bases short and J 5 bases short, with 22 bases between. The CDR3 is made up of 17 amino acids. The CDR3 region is CASSPRVFAGANNEQFF. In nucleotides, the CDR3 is TGTGCCAGCAGTCCGCGGGTCTTCGCAGGTGCCAACAATGAGCAGTTCTTC.

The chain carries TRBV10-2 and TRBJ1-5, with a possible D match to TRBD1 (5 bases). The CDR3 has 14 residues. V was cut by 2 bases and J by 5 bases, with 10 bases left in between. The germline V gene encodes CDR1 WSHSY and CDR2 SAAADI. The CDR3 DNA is TGCGCCAGCAGTGAGACCAGGGTTGATCAGCCCCAGCATTTT. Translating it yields CASSETRVDQPQHF.

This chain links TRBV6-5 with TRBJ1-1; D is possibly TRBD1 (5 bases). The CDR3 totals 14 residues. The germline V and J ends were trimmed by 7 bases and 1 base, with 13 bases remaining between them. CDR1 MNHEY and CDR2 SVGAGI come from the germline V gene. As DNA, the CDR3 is TGTGCCAGCATAGGGGCGTTATCGAACACTGAAGCTTTCTTT. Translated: CASIGALSNTEAFF.

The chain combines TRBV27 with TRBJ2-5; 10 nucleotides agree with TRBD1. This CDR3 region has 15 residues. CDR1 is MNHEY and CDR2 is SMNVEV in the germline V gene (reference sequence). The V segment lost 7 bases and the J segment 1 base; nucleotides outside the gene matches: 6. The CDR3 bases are TGTGCCAGCACAAGGGACAGGGGCTCCCAAGAGACCCAGTACTTC. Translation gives CASTRDRGSQETQYF.

CDR3: CASSQEGRVREQYF. In nucleotides, the CDR3 is TGTGCCAGCAGCCAAGAAGGGAGGGTTCGCGAGCAGTACTTC. The rearrangement joins TRBV14 to TRBJ2-7; 7 bases fit TRBD2. Trimming removed 0 bases from V and 6 bases from J; junction bases left unmatched: 5. Germline CDR1 and CDR2: SGHDN and FVKESK. The CDR3 covers 14 residues.

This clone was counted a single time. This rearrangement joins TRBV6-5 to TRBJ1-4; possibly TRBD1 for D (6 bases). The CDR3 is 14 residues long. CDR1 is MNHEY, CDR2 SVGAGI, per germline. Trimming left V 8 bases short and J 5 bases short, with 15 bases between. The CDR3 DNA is TGTGCCAGCTCACGACAGGTCCCAAATGAAAAACTGTTTTTT. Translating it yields CASSRQVPNEKLFF.

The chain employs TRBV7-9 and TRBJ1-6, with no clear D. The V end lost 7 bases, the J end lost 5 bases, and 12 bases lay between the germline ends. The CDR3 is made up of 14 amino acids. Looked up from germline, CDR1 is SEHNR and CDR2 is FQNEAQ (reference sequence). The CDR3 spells CASTFRENNSPLHF. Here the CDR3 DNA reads TGTGCCAGCACCTTCCGGGAGAATAATTCACCCCTCCACTTT. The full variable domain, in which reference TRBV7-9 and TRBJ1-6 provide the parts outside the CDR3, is DTGVSQNPRHKITKRGQNVTFRCDPISEHNRLYWYRQTLGQGPEFLTYFQNEAQLEKSRLLSDRFSAERPKGSFSTLEIQRTEQGDSAMYLCASTFRENNSPLHFGNGTRLTVT.

The CDR3 protein is CASSFRGGTEAFF. The CDR3 DNA reads TGTGCCAGCAGTTTCCGGGGTGGCACTGAAGCTTTCTTT. V is TRBV27 and J is TRBJ1-1; D is uncertain. The germline V gene has CDR1 MNHEY and CDR2 SMNVEV (reference sequence). The ends were cut back, 3 bases at V and 4 bases at J, with 9 bases in the middle. This CDR3 has 13 amino acids.

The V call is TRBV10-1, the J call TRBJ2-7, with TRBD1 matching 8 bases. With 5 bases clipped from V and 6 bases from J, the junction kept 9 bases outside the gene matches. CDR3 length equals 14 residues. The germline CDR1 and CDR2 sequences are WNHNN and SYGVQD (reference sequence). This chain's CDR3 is CASSPDRVLSEQYF. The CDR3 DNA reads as TGCGCCAGCAGTCCGGACAGGGTTCTCTCCGAGCAGTACTTC.

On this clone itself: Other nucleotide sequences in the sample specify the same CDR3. CDR3 amino acids: CASSVVGTSTDTQYF. The CDR3, as DNA: TGTGCCAGCAGCGTAGTCGGGACTAGCACAGATACGCAGTATTTT. The chain uses TRBV9 and TRBJ2-3; the D gene is possibly TRBD2 (6 bases). V gave up 0 bases and J gave up 0 bases, with 8 bases separating them. This CDR3 comprises 15 residues. The germline V gene has CDR1 SGDLS and CDR2 YYNGEE.

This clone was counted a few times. For the CDR3, the DNA is TGTGCCAGCGGGGACAGGGGGCGCAATGAGCAGTTCTTC. This sequence encodes CASGDRGRNEQFF. The chain links TRBV7-9 to TRBJ2-1; TRBD1 aligns across 12 bases. Germline CDR1 reads SEHNR; CDR2 reads FQNEAQ (reference sequence). The V segment lost 8 bases and the J segment 6 bases; nucleotides outside the gene matches: 2. The CDR3 consists of 13 residues. Variable domain in full (rest from reference TRBV7-9 and TRBJ2-1): DTGVSQNPRHKITKRGQNVTFRCDPISEHNRLYWYRQTLGQGPEFLTYFQNEAQLEKSRLLSDRFSAERPKGSFSTLEIQRTEQGDSAMYLCASGDRGRNEQFFGPGTRLTVL.

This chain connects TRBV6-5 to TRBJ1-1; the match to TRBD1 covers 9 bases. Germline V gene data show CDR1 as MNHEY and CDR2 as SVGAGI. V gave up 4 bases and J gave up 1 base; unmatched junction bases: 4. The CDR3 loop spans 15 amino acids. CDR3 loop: CASSFTTGGNTEAFF. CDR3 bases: TGTGCCAGCAGTTTTACGACAGGGGGGAACACTGAAGCTTTCTTT.

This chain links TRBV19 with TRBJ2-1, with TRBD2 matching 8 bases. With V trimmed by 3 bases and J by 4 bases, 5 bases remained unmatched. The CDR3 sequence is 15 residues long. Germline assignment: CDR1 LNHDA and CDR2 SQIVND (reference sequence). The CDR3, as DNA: TGTGCCAGTAGTATGGGGAGCGGGGGTTACAATGAGCAGTTCTTC. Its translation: CASSMGSGGYNEQFF.